This is a list of T cell receptor beta chains from one sample in a study of blood T cell repertoires in COVID-19. Profiled with immunoSEQ multiplex PCR; TCRdb holds only in-frame clones, not every one. The sample shows 250,000 to 350,000 clones, roughly 87% of them seen only once. What was sequenced was PBMCs or T cells enriched from blood (not recorded which). The source is a young woman who had recovered from COVID-19. The conserved cysteine and the conserved F or W are not part of the CDR3 here.

TRBJ2-1	13	TRBV7-9	ASCKVGVGLNEQF
TRBJ2-3	17	TRBV15	ATSRQGTSGGTSTDTQY
TRBJ2-1	13	TRBV7-9	ASSRGLAGASEQF
TRBJ1-4	13	TRBV18	ASSKAGDLNEKLF
TRBJ1-3	17	TRBV7-6	ASSPVISRGGFSGNTIY
TRBJ1-2	12	TRBV19	ASSARTGNYGYT
TRBJ2-3	13	TRBV27	ASSPTGFLTDTQY
TRBJ2-1	13	TRBV27	ASSRTSGRANEQF
TRBJ2-5	8	TRBV20-1	SATGETQY
TRBJ1-1	17	TRBV7-3	ASSLTIRLQGARCTEAF
TRBJ2-7	13	TRBV2	ANIYRDRGSWEQY
TRBJ2-1	13	TRBV7-9	ASSLARRRVYEQF
TRBJ2-3	12	TRBV27	ASSLNPRGDTQY
TRBJ2-2	13	TRBV7-2	ASSQQGAGTGELF
TRBJ2-1	14	TRBV3-1/TRBV3-2	ASSQEGPWQNNEQF
TRBJ2-4	12	TRBV29-1	SVTTDRSKNIQY
TRBJ2-2	14	TRBV7-3	ASRPSGQGGTGELF
TRBJ1-1	13	TRBV9	ASSVLQGPNTEAF
TRBJ1-1	16	TRBV2	ASSLPGGQGASNTEAF
TRBJ2-7	12	TRBV5-6	ASSLGLDSYEQY
TRBJ1-2	11	TRBV11-2	ASSPGGGFGYT
TRBJ1-2	16	TRBV7-6	ASSLEPPGTGAVYGYT
TRBJ2-5	15	TRBV7-3	ASSLTFRGGDQETQY
TRBJ1-1	14	TRBV28	ASSLLPETGNTEAF
TRBJ1-5	16	TRBV19	ASSIRSRQDSSNQPQH
TRBJ2-1	13	TRBV3-1/TRBV3-2	ASSQGPAGGYEQF
TRBJ1-5	10	TRBV12-3/TRBV12-4	ASSSFFQPQH